This TCR beta chain was captured by sequencing in a study of PD-1 blockade in classical Hodgkin lymphoma. Following autologous stem cell transplantation, relapse occurred in every patient, and exposure to brentuximab vedotin varied. Sequencing used immunoSEQ multiplex PCR; TCRdb keeps in-frame clones, though not all of them. This table holds 30,000 or so clones, about 70% found once. Germline CDR1 reads SNHLY; CDR2 reads FYNNEI. The CDR3 extends over 11 amino acids. To note about this clone: At one boundary the junction diverges from the germline segment, which might be a read error.

This TCR was recovered from a human donor with classical Hodgkin lymphoma. The rearrangement uses TRBV2 and TRBJ2-5, with 9 bases identical to TRBD2. Sequences were derived from peripheral blood mononuclear cells (PBMCs), sampled before the second cycle of nivolumab. This chain's CDR3 is CASSQAGGEDF. CDR3 coding DNA: TGTGCCAGCAGTCAAGCGGGGGGAGAGGACTTC.